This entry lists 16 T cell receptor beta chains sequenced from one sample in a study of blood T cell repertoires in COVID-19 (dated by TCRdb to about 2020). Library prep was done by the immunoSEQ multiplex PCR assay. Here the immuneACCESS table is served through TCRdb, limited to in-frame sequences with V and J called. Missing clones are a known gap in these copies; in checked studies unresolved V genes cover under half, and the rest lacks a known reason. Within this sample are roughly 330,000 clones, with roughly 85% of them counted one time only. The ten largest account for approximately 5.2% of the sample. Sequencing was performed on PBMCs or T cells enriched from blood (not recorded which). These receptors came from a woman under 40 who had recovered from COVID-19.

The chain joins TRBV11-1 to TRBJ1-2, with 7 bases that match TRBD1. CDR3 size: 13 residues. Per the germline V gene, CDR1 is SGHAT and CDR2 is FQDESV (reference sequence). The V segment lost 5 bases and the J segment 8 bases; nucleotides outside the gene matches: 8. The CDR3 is CASSHLVTGGYTF. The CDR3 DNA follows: TGTGCCAGCAGCCATCTGGTGACAGGGGGCTACACCTTC. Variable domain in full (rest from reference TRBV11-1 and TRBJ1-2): EAEVAQSPRYKITEKSQAVAFWCDPISGHATLYWYRQILGQGPELLVQFQDESVVDDSQLPKDRFSAERLKGVDSTLKIQPAELGDSAMYLCASSHLVTGGYTFGSGTRLTVV.

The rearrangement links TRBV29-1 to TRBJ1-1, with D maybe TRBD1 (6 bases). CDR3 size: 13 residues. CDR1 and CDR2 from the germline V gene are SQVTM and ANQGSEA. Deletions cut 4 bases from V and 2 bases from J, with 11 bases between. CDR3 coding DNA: TGCAGCGTTGCTTCGGACAGCAACACTGAAGCTTTCTTT. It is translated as CSVASDSNTEAFF.

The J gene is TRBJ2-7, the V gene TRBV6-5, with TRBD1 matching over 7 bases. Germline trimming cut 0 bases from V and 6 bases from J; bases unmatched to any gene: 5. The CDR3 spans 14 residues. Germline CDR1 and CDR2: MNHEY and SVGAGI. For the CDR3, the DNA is TGTGCCAGCAGTTACTCAGGGGGCGTAGGCGAGCAGTACTTC. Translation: CASSYSGGVGEQYF.

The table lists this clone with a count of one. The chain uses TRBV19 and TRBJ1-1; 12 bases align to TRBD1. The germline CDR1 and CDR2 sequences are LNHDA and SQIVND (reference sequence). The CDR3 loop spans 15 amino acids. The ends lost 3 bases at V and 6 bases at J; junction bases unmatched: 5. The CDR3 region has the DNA TGTGCCAGTAGTATTTGGGACAGGGGGCGATCTGAAGCTTTCTTT. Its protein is CASSIWDRGRSEAFF.

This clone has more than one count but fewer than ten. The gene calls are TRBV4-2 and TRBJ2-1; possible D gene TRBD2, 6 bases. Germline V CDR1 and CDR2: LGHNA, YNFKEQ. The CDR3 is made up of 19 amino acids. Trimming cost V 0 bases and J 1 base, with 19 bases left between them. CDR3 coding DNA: TGTGCCAGCAGCCAAGAAACGGCTAGCGCCCTGGGTTCCTACAATGAGCAGTTCTTC. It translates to CASSQETASALGSYNEQFF.

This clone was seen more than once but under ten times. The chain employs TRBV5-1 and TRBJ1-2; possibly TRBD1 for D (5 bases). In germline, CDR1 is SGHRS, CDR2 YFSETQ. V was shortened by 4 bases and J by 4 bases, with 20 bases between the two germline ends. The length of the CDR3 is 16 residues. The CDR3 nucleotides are TGCGCCAGCAGCGCGGCCGTCGGCAGGGAGGTCTATGGCTACACCTTC. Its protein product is CASSAAVGREVYGYTF.

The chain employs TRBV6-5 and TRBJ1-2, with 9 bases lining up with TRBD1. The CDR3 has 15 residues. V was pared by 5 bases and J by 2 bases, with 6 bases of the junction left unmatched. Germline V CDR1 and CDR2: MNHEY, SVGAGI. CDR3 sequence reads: CASSTPGTGNYGYTF. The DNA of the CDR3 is TGTGCCAGCAGTACCCCCGGGACAGGGAACTATGGCTACACCTTC.

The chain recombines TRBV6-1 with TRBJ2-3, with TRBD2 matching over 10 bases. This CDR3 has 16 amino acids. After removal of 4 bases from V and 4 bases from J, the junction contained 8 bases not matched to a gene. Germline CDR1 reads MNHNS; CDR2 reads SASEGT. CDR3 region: CASSVGSGGWADTQYF. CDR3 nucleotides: TGTGCCAGCAGTGTGGGTAGCGGGGGGTGGGCAGATACGCAGTATTTT.

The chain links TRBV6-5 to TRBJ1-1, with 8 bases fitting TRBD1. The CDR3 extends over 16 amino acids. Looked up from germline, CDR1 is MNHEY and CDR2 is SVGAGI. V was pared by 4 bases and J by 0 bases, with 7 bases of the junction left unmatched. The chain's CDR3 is CASSSRTGSMNTEAFF. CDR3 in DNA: TGTGCCAGCAGTTCCCGGACAGGGTCGATGAACACTGAAGCTTTCTTT.

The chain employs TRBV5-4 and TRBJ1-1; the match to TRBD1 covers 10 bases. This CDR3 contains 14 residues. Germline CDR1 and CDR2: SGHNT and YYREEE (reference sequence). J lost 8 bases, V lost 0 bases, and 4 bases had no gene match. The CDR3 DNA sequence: TGTGCCAGCAGCTTGGTTGGGACAGGGGCCGAAGCTTTCTTT. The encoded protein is CASSLVGTGAEAFF.

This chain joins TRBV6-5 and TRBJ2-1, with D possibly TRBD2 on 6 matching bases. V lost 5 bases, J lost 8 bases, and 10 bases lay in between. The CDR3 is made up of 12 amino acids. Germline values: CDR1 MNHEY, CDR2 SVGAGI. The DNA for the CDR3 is TGTGCCAGCAGTCGGGGGACGGATGAGCAGTTCTTC. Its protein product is CASSRGTDEQFF.

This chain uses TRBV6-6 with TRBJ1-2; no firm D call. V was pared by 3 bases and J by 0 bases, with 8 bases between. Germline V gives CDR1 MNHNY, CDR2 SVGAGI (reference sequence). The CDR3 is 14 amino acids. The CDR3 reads CASSYSTANYGYTF. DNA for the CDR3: TGTGCCAGCAGTTATAGCACGGCTAACTATGGCTACACCTTC.

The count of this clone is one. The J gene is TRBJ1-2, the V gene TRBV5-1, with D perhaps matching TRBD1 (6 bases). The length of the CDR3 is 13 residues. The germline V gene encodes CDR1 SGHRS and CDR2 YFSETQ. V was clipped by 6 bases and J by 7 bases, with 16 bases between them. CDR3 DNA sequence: TGCGCCAGCACATTCCAGGGGACGTTTGGCTACACCTTC. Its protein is CASTFQGTFGYTF.

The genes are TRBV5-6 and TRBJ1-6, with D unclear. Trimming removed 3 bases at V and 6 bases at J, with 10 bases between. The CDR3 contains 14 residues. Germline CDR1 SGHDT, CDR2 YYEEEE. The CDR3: CASSSPGRNSPLHF. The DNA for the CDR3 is TGTGCCAGCAGCTCCCCGGGTCGTAATTCACCCCTCCACTTT.

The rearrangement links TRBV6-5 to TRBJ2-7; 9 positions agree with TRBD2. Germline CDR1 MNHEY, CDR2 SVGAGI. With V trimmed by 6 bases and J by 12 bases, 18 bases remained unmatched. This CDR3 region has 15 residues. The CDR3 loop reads CASRASGDAAGLMYF. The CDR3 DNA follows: TGTGCCAGCAGAGCTAGCGGGGACGCAGCCGGTCTGATGTACTTC.

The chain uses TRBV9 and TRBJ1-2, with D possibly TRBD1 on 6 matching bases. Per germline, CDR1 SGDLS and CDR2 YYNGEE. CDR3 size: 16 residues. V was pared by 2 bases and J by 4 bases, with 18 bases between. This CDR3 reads CASSVSWDTASYGYTF. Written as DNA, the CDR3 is TGTGCCAGCAGCGTCAGCTGGGACACGGCAAGCTATGGCTACACCTTC.